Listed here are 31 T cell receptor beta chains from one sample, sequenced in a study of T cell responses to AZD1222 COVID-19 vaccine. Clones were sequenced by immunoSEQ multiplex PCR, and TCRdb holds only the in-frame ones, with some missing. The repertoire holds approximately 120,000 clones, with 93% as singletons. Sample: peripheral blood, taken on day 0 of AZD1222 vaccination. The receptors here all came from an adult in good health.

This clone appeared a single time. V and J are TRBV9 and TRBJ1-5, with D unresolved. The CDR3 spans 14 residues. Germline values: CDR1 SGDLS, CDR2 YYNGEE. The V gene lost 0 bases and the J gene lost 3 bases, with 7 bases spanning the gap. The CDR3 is CASSVGHINQPQHF. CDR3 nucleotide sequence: TGTGCCAGCAGCGTAGGGCATATCAATCAGCCCCAGCATTTT. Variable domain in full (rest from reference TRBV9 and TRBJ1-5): DSGVTQTPKHLITATGQRVTLRCSPRSGDLSVYWYQQSLDQGLQFLIQYYNGEERAKGNILERFSAQQFPDLHSELNLSSLELGDSALYFCASSVGHINQPQHFGDGTRLSIL.

CDR3 DNA: TGTGCCATCTCCGTGTCGGGGAATCAGCCCCAGCATTTT. This encodes CAISVSGNQPQHF. This chain links TRBV12-3 or TRBV12-4 with TRBJ1-5; no reliable D call. The CDR3 totals 13 residues. The V end lost 10 bases, the J end lost 4 bases, and 14 bases lay between the germline ends.

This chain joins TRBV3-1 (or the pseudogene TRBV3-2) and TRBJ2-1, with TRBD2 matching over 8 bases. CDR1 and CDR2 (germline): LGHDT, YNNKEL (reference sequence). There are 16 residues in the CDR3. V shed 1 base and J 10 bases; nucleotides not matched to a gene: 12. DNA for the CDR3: TGTGCCAGCAGCCAAGTTTCAGCGGGGGCGCCTAAGGAGCAGTTCTTC. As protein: CASSQVSAGAPKEQFF.

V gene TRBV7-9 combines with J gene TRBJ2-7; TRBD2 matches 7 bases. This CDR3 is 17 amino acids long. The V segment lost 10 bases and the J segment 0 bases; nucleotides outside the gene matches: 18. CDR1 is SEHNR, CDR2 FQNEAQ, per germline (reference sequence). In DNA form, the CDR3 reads TGTGCCATCTCAGGTCCGGAAGCGGGGACGAGCTCCTACGAGCAGTACTTC. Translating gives CAISGPEAGTSSYEQYF.

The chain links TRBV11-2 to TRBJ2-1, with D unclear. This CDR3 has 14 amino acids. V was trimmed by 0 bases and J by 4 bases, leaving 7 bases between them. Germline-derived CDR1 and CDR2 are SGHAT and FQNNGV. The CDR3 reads CASSLDHSYNEQFF. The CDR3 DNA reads TGTGCCAGCAGCTTAGATCACTCATACAATGAGCAGTTCTTC.

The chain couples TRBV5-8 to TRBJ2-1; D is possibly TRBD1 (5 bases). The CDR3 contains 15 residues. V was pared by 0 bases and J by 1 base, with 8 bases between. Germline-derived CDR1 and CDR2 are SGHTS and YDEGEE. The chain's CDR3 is CASSLAGHSYNEQFF. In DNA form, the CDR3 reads TGTGCCAGCAGCTTGGCAGGGCATTCCTACAATGAGCAGTTCTTC.

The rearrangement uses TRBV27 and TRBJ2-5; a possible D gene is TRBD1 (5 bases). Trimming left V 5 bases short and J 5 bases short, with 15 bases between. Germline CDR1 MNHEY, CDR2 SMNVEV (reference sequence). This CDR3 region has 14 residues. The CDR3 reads CASSPTASGETQYF. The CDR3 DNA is TGTGCCAGCAGTCCCACAGCCTCAGGGGAGACCCAGTACTTC.

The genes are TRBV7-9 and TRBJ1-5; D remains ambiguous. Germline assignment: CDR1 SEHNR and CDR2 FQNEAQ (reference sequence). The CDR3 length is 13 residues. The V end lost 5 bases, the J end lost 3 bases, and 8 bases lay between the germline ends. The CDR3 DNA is TGTGCCAGCAGCGGAGGGTACAATCAGCCCCAGCATTTT. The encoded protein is CASSGGYNQPQHF.

As DNA, the CDR3 is TGTGCCTGGAGTGTAGACTCTGGAAACACCATATATTTT. Its translation: CAWSVDSGNTIYF. This chain links TRBV30 with TRBJ1-3; D unclear. Germline assignment: CDR1 GTSNPN and CDR2 SVGIG (reference sequence). V was trimmed by 0 bases and J by 0 bases, leaving 3 bases between them. The CDR3 totals 13 residues. Together with reference TRBV30 and TRBJ1-3, the CDR3 gives the full variable domain: SQTIHQWPATLVQPVGSPLSLECTVEGTSNPNLYWYRQAAGRGLQLLFYSVGIGQISSEVPQNLSASRPQDRQFILSSKKLLLSDSGFYLCAWSVDSGNTIYFGEGSWLTVV.

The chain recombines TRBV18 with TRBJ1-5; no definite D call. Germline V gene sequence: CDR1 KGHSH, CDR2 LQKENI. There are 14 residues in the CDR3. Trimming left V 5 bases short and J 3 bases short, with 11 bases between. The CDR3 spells CASSVESDNQPQHF. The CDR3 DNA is TGTGCCAGCTCAGTGGAAAGTGACAATCAGCCCCAGCATTTT.

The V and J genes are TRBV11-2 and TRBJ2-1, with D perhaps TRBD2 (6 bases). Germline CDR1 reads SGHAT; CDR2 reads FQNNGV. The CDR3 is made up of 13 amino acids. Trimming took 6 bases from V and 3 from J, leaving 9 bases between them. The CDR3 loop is CASRRDGYNEQFF. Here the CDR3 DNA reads TGTGCCAGCAGGCGGGACGGCTACAATGAGCAGTTCTTC.

The CDR3 nucleotides are TGTGCCAGCAGCTTGACAGGCTTCGGAGGCTACACCTTC. The encoded protein is CASSLTGFGGYTF. The chain joins TRBV7-2 to TRBJ1-2; a possible D gene is TRBD1 (6 bases). From germline, CDR1 is SGHTA and CDR2 FQGNSA. CDR3 size: 13 residues. The V end lost 3 bases, the J end lost 8 bases, and 13 bases lay between the germline ends.

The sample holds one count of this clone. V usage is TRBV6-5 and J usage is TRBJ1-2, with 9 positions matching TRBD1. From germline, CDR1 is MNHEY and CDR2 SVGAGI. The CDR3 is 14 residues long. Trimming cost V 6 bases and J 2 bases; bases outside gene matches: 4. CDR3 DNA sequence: TGTGCCAGCAGGCCGGACAGGGGAAACTATGGCTACACCTTC. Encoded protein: CASRPDRGNYGYTF.

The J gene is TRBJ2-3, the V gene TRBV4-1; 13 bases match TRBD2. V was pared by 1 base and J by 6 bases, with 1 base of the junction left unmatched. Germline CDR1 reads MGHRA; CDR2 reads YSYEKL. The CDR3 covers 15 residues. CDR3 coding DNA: TGCGCCAGCAGCCAAGCGACTAGCGGGGGGGATACGCAGTATTTT. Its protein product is CASSQATSGGDTQYF.

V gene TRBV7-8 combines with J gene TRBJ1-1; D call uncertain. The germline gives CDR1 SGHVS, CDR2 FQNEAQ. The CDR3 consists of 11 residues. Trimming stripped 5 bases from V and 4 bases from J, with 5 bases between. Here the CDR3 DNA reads TGTGCCAGCAGCAGGGTCACTGAAGCTTTCTTT. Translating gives CASSRVTEAFF.

DNA for the CDR3: TGTGCCAGCTCGCCAGGGGGTCTCACTGAAGCTTTCTTT. As protein: CASSPGGLTEAFF. The chain couples TRBV18 to TRBJ1-1; TRBD1 aligns across 7 bases. Germline V gives CDR1 KGHSH, CDR2 LQKENI. V lost 6 bases, J lost 4 bases, and 5 bases stayed unmatched. The CDR3 is 13 amino acids.

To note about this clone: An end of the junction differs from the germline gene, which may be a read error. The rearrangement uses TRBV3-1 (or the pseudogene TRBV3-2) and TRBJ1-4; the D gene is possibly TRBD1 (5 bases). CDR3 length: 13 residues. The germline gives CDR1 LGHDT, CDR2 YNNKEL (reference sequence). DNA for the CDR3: TGTGCCAGCCGCCAAAGGGGTAATGAAAAACTGTTTTTT. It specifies CASRQRGNEKLFF.

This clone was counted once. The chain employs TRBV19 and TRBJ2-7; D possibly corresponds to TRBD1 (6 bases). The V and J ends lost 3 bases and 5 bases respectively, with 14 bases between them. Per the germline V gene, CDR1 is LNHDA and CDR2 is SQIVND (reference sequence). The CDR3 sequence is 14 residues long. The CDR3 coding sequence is TGTGCCAGTAGTATCGGGGACATCGGGAACGAGCAGTACTTC. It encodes CASSIGDIGNEQYF.

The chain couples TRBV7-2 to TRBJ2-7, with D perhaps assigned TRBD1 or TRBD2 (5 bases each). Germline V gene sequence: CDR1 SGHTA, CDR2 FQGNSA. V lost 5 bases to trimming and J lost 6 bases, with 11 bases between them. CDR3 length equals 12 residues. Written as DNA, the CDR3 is TGTGCCAGCAGCCGGTCGGGGCCCGAGCAGTACTTC. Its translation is CASSRSGPEQYF.

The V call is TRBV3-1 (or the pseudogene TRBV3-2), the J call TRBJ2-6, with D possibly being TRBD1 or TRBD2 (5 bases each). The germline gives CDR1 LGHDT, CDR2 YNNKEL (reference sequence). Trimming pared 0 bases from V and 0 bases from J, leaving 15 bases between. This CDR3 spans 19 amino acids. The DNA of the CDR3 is TGTGCCAGCAGCCAAGATTCAGGGACCGAGAGCTCTGGGGCCAACGTCCTGACTTTC. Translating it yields CASSQDSGTESSGANVLTF.

The CDR3 coding sequence is TGTGCCAGCAGTGAACGTAGCGGGGGGCTCAATGGAGATACGCAGTATTTT. Its translation is CASSERSGGLNGDTQYF. The chain has TRBV2 and TRBJ2-3, with 10 nucleotides matching TRBD2. The germline CDR1 and CDR2 sequences are SNHLY and FYNNEI. V shed 2 bases and J 5 bases; nucleotides not matched to a gene: 10. The CDR3 loop spans 17 amino acids.

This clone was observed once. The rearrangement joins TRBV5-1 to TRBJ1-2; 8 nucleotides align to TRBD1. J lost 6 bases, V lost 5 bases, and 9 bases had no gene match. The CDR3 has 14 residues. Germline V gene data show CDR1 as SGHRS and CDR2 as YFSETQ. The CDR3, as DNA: TGCGCCAGCAGGGTGGCAGGGGGCAGAGATGGCTACACCTTC. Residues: CASRVAGGRDGYTF.

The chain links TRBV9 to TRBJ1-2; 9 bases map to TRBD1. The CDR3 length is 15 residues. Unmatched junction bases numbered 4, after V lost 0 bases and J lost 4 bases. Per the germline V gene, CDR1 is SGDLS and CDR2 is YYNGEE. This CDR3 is CASSVEQGASYGYTF. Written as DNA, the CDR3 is TGTGCCAGCAGCGTAGAACAGGGGGCGAGCTATGGCTACACCTTC.

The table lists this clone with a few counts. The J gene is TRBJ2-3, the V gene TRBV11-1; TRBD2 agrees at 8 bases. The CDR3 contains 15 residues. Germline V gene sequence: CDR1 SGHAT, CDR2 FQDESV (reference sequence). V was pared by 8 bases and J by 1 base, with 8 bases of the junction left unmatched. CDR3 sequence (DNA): TGTGCCAGCGGACAACATAGCGGGGGCACAGATACGCAGTATTTT. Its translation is CASGQHSGGTDTQYF.

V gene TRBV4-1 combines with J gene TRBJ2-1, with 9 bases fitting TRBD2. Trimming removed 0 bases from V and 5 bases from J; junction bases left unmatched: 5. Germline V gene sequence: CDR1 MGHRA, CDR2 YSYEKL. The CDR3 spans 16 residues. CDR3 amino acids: CASSQDLTSGHNEQFF. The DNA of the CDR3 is TGCGCCAGCAGCCAAGATCTGACTAGCGGTCACAATGAGCAGTTCTTC.

In DNA, the CDR3 is TGTGCCAGTAGCCGTCGGACTAGCGGGATCACAGATACGCAGTATTTT. The encoded protein is CASSRRTSGITDTQYF. This chain connects TRBV19 to TRBJ2-3, with TRBD2 matching 12 bases. The CDR3 is 16 amino acids. The germline V gene encodes CDR1 LNHDA and CDR2 SQIVND (reference sequence). V lost 6 bases, J lost 2 bases, and 6 bases stayed unmatched. Full variable domain (rest looked up from reference TRBV19 and TRBJ2-3): DGGITQSPKYLFRKEGQNVTLSCEQNLNHDAMYWYRQDPGQGLRLIYYSQIVNDFQKGDIAEGYSVSREKKESFPLTVTSAQKNPTAFYLCASSRRTSGITDTQYFGPGTRLTVL.

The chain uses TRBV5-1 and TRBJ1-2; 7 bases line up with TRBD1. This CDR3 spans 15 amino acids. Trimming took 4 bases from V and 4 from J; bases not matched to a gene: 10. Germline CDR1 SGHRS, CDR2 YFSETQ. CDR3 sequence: CASSLAGGGGYGYTF. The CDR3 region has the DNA TGCGCCAGCAGCCTGGCAGGGGGAGGAGGCTATGGCTACACCTTC.

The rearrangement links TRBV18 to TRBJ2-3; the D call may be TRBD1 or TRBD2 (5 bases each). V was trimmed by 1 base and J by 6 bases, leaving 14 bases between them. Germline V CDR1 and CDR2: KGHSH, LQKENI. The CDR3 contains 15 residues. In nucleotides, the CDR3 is TGTGCCAGCTCACCACGCGGGCAGGGTAGGGATACGCAGTATTTT. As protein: CASSPRGQGRDTQYF.

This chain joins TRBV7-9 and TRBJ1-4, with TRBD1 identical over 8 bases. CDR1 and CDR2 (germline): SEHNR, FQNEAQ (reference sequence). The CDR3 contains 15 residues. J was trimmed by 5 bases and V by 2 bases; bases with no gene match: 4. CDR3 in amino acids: CASSLRTGSNEKLFF. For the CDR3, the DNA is TGTGCCAGCAGCTTAAGGACAGGGTCGAATGAAAAACTGTTTTTT.

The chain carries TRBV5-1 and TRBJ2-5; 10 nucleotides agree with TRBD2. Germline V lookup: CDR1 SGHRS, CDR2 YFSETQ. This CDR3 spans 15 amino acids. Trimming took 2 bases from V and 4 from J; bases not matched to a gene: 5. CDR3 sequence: CASSFELAGLETQYF. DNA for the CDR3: TGCGCCAGCAGCTTCGAACTAGCGGGGTTAGAGACCCAGTACTTC.

The CDR3 DNA sequence: TGCGCCAGCAGCTTTAGACGGGGGACAGAGTCCTATGGCTACACCTTC. It yields the protein CASSFRRGTESYGYTF. This sequence joins TRBV5-1 and TRBJ1-2; the match to TRBD1 covers 7 bases. Trimming took 2 bases from V and 4 from J; bases not matched to a gene: 11. The germline gives CDR1 SGHRS, CDR2 YFSETQ. This CDR3 is built from 16 residues.